This record concerns one T cell receptor (beta chain) sequence. Its antigen remains unknown. This sample is drawn from a study of OX40 agonist ivuxolimab in advanced cancers. Study-wide context: Aged roughly 23 to 80 with a mean of approximately 60 years, they were more than 80% male.

Excluded were patients having autoimmune disease history or systemic immunosuppression. In germline, CDR1 is SGHDT, CDR2 YYEEEE. The V end was cut by 1 base, the J end by 13 bases, with 11 bases between. This CDR3 has 11 residues. This table comes from immunoSEQ multiplex PCR, and its TCRdb copy is limited to in-frame clones, with some not included. Among 59,000 or so clones listed, 80% to 90% were seen once. Findings and limits, study-wide: Determination of antigen specificity was not performed for the expanded peripheral T cells. Among the lowest peripheral clonal expansion occurred in 0.1-3.0 mg/kg partial responders.

This sequence originates from an adult with an advanced solid tumor such as melanoma, head and neck, liver or kidney cancer. The chain carries TRBV5-6 and TRBJ2-5; possibly TRBD1 for D (5 bases). The source material was CD4+ or CD8+ T cells sorted from blood, sampled in a trial of the OX40 agonist ivuxolimab. The CDR3 DNA is TGTGCCAGCAGCTTGTTTCAGGGAAGGTACTTC. Translated, it gives CASSLFQGRYF.